Below, one T cell receptor beta chain is given with its context. The antigen is not known. V gave up 5 bases and J gave up 10 bases; unmatched junction bases: 6. The germline V gene has CDR1 MNHEY and CDR2 SVGAGI. This CDR3 comprises 13 residues. These data come from a study of cytomegalovirus exposure and HLA in healthy donors. General observations from the study: In a later analysis, several top co-occurrence clusters appeared linked to parvovirus B19, influenza, CMV and Epstein-Barr virus.

13 Jbeta primers and 60 Vbeta primers were used for the PCR. Measured with immunoSEQ multiplex PCR; TCRdb has only the in-frame clones, and not every one. The sample carries approximately 140,000 clones, about four fifths recorded once. Sequenced sample: PBMCs. This chain joins TRBV6-5 and TRBJ2-1; 9 bases fit TRBD1. The receptor was derived from a male donor in good health and CMV-seronegative. The CDR3 DNA reads TGTGCCAGCAGTCAGAACAGGGGGCGCGAGCAGTTCTTC. Residues: CASSQNRGREQFF.